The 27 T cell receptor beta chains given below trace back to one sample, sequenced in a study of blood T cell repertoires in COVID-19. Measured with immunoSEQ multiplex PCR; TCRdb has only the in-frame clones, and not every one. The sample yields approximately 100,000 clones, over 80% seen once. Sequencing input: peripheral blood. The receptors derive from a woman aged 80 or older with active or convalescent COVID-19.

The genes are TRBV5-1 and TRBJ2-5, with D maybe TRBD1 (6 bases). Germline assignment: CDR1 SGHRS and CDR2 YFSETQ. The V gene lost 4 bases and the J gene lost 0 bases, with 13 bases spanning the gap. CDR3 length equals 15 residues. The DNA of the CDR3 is TGCGCCAGCAGCATCTTACAGGGTCACCAAGAGACCCAGTACTTC. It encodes CASSILQGHQETQYF.

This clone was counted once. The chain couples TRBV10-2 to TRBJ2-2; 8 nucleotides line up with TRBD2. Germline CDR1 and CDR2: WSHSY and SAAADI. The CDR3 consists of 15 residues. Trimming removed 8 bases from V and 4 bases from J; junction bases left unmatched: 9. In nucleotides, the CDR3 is TGCGCCAGCCGGCGGGAGCGGGGGAGCACCGGGGAGCTGTTTTTT. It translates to CASRRERGSTGELFF.

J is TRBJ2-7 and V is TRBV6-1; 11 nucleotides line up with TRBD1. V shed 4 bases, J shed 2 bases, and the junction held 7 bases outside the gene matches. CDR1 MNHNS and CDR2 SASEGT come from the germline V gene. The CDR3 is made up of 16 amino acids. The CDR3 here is CASSVLSGQGAYEQYF. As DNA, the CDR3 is TGTGCCAGCAGTGTATTATCGGGACAGGGGGCCTACGAGCAGTACTTC.

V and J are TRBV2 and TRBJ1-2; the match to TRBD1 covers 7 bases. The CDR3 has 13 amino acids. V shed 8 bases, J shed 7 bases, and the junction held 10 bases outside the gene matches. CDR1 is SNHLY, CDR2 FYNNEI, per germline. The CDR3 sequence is CASQQQGLSGYTF. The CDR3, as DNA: TGTGCCAGCCAGCAACAGGGGCTTTCTGGCTACACCTTC.

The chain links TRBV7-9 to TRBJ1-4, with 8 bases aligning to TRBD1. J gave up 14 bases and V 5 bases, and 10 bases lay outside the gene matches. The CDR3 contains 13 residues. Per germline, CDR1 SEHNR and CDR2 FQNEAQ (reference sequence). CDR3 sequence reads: CASSPDRGTILFF. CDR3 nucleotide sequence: TGTGCCAGCAGCCCCGACAGGGGAACTATTCTGTTTTTT. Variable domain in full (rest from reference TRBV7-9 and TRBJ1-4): DTGVSQNPRHKITKRGQNVTFRCDPISEHNRLYWYRQTLGQGPEFLTYFQNEAQLEKSRLLSDRFSAERPKGSFSTLEIQRTEQGDSAMYLCASSPDRGTILFFGSGTQLSVL.

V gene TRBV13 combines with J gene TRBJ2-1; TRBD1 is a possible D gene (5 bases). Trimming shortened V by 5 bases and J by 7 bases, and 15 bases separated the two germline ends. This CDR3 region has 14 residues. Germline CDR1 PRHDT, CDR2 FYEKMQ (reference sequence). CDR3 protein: CASSKLTAENEQFF. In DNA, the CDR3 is TGTGCCAGCAGCAAATTGACAGCAGAGAATGAGCAGTTCTTC.

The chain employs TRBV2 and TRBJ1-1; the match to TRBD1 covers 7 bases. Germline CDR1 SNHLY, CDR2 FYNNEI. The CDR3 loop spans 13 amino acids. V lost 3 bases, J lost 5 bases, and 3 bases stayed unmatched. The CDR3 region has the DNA TGTGCCAGCAGTGACCAGGGGGAGACTGAAGCTTTCTTT. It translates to CASSDQGETEAFF. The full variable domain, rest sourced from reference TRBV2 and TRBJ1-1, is EPEVTQTPSHQVTQMGQEVILRCVPISNHLYFYWYRQILGQKVEFLVSFYNNEISEKSEIFDDQFSVERPDGSNFTLKIRSTKLEDSAMYFCASSDQGETEAFFGQGTRLTVV.

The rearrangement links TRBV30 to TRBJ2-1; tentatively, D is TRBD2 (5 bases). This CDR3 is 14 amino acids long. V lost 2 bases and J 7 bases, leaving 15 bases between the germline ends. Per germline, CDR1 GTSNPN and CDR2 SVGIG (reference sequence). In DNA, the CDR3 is TGTGCCTGGAGTCATCCGGGATACCTTAATGAGCAGTTCTTC. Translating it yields CAWSHPGYLNEQFF. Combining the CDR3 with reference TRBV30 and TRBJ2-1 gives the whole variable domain SQTIHQWPATLVQPVGSPLSLECTVEGTSNPNLYWYRQAAGRGLQLLFYSVGIGQISSEVPQNLSASRPQDRQFILSSKKLLLSDSGFYLCAWSHPGYLNEQFFGPGTRLTVL.

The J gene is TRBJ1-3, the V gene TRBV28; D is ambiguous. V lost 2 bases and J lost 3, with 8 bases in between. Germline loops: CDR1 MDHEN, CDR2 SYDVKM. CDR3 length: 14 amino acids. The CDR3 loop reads CASSLPQFGNTIYF. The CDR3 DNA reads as TGTGCCAGCAGTTTACCACAGTTTGGAAACACCATATATTTT.

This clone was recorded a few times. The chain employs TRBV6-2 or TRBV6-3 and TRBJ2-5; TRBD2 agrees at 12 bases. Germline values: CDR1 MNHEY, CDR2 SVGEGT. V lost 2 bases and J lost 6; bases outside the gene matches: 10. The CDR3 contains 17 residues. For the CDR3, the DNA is TGTGCCAGCAGTTACCTCCGACTAGCGGGAGACCGAAAGACCCAGTACTTC. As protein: CASSYLRLAGDRKTQYF.

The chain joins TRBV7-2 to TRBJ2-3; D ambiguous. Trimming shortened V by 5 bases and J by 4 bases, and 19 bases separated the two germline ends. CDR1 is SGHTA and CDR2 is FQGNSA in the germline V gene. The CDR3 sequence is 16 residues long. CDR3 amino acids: CASSPNQAFSADTQYF. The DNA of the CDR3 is TGTGCCAGCAGCCCAAATCAGGCCTTCAGTGCAGATACGCAGTATTTT.

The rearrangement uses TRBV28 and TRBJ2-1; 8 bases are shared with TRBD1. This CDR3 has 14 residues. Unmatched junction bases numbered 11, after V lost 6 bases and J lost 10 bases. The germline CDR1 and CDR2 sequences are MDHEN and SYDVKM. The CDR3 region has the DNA TGTGCCAGCAGCCCACCAGGCCCAGGGGGCGAGCAGTTCTTC. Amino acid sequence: CASSPPGPGGEQFF.

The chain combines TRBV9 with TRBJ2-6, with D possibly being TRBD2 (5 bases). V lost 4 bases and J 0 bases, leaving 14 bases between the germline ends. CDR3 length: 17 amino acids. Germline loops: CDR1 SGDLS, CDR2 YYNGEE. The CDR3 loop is CASSPLSRGSGANVLTF. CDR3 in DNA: TGTGCCAGCAGCCCCCTTAGCCGGGGCTCTGGGGCCAACGTCCTGACTTTC.

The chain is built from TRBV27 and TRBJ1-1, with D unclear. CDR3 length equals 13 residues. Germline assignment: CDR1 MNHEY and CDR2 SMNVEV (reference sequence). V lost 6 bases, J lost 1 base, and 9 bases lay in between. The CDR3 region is CASSRFPNTEAFF. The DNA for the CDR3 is TGTGCCAGCAGCCGGTTTCCGAACACTGAAGCTTTCTTT.

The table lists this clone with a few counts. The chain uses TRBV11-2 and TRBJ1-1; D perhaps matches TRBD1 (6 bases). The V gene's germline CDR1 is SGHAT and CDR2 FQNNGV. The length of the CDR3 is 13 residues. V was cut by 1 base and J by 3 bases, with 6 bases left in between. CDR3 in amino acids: CASSLAGDTEAFF. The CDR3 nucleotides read TGTGCCAGCAGCTTAGCAGGGGACACTGAAGCTTTCTTT.

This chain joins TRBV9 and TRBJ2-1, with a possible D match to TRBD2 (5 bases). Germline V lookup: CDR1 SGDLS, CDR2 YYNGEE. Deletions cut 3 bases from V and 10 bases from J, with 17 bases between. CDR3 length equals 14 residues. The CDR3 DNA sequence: TGTGCCAGCAGCGAGCGAACTAGACATGAGGAGCAGTTCTTC. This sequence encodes CASSERTRHEEQFF.

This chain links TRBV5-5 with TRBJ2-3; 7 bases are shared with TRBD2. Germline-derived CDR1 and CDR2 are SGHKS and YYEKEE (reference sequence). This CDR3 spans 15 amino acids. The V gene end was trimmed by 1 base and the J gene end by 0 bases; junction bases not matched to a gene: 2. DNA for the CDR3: TGTGCCAGCAGCTTGCCGGGGGGTAGCACAGATACGCAGTATTTT. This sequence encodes CASSLPGGSTDTQYF.

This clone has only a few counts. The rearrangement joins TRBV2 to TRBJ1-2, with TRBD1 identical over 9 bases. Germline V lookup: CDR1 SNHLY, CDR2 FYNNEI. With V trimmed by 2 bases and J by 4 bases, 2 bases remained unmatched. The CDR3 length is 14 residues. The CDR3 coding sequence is TGTGCCAGCAGTGAAATGGGACAGGGCTATGGCTACACCTTC. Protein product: CASSEMGQGYGYTF.

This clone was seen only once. The CDR3 DNA sequence: TGTGCCAGCAGCTTGGCAGGGGGCCCCTATGGCTACACCTTC. Translation gives CASSLAGGPYGYTF. The genes are TRBV5-4 and TRBJ1-2, with TRBD1 matching over 8 bases. J was trimmed by 4 bases and V by 0 bases; bases with no gene match: 2. This CDR3 region has 14 residues. Germline V lookup: CDR1 SGHNT, CDR2 YYREEE (reference sequence). The complete variable domain, with remaining parts taken from reference TRBV5-4 and TRBJ1-2, reads ETGVTQSPTHLIKTRGQQVTLRCSSQSGHNTVSWYQQALGQGPQFIFQYYREEENGRGNFPPRFSGLQFPNYSSELNVNALELDDSALYLCASSLAGGPYGYTFGSGTRLTVV.

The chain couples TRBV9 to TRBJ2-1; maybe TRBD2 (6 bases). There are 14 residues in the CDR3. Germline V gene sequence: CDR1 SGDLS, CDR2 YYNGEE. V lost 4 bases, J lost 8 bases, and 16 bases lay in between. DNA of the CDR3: TGTGCCAGCAGCATGACGGAGGGGACCGATGAGCAGTTCTTC. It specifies CASSMTEGTDEQFF.

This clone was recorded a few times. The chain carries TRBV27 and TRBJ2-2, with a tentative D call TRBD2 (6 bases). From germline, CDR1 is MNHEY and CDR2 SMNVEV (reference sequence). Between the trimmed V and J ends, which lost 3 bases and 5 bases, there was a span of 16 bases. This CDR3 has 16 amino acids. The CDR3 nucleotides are TGTGCCAGCAGTTTCTCCACACTCCGGGGGACCGGGGAGCTGTTTTTT. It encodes CASSFSTLRGTGELFF.

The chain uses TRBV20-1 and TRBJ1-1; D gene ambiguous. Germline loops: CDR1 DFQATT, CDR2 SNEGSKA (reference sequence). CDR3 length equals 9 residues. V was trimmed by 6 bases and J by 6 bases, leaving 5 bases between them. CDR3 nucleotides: TGCAGTGCCCCGGCTGAAGCTTTCTTT. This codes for CSAPAEAFF.

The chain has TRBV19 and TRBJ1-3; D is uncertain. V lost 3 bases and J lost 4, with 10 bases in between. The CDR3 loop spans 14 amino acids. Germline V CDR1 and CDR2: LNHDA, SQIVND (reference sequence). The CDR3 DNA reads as TGTGCCAGTAGTATTGCCGGGGAAGGAAACACCATATATTTT. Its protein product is CASSIAGEGNTIYF.

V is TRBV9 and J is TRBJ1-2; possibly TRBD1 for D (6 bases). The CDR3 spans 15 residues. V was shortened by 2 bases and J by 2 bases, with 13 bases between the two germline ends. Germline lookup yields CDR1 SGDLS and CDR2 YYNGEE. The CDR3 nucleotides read TGTGCCAGCAGCGTCGCGACAGGAACGAACTATGGCTACACCTTC. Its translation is CASSVATGTNYGYTF.

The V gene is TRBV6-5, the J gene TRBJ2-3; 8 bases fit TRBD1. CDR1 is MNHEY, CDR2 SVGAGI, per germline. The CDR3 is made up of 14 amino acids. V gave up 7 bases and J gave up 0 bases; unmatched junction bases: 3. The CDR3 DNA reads TGTGCCAGCACCAGGACAGGGAGCACAGATACGCAGTATTTT. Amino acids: CASTRTGSTDTQYF.

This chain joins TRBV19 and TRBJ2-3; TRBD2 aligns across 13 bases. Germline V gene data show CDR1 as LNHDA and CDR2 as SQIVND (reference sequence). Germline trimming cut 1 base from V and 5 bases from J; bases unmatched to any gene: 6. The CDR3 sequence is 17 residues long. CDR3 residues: CASSIGTSGSPRDTQYF. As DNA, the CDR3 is TGTGCCAGTAGTATAGGGACTAGCGGGAGTCCCAGAGATACGCAGTATTTT.

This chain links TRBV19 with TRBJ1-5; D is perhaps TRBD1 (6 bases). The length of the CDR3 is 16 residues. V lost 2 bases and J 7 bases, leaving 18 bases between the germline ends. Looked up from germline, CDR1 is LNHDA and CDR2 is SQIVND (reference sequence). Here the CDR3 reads CASSIPGQKVGQPQHF. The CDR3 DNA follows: TGTGCCAGTAGTATACCAGGACAGAAGGTCGGACAGCCCCAGCATTTT.